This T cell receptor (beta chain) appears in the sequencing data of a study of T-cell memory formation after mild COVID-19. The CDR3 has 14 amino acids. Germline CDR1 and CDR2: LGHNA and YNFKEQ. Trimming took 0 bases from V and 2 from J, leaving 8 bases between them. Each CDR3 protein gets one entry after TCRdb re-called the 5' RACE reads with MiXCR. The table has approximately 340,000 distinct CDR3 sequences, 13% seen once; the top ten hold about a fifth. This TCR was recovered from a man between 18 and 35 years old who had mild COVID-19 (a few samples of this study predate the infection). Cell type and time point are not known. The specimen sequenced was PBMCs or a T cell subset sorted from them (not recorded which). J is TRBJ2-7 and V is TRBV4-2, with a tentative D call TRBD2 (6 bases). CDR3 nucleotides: TGTGCCAGCAGCCAAGATGGCGGGACCTACGAGCAGTACGTC. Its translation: CASSQDGGTYEQYV.